The clone carrying this T cell receptor beta chain appeared a few times. These data come from a study of identical twins. Template switching (which added a universal primer site) was used, and cDNA carried unique molecular identifiers. TCRdb passed the 5' RACE reads through MiXCR, listing each CDR3 protein once. The data contain approximately 600,000 distinct CDR3 sequences, about 7.1% of them seen just once; the ten biggest clones take up 1.6%. This CDR3 comprises 13 residues. The germline V gene encodes CDR1 DFQATT and CDR2 SNEGSKA (reference sequence). V was pared by 1 base and J by 4 bases, with 9 bases between. These data also formed part of another study, on yellow fever vaccine responses in identical twins.

The sample comprised PBMCs. The receptor was isolated from a woman younger than 30 in good health. The chain uses TRBV20-1 and TRBJ2-3, with D uncertain. CDR3 in amino acids: CSARGERSDTQYF. The CDR3 DNA follows: TGCAGTGCTAGAGGCGAAAGATCAGATACGCAGTATTTT.